One sample yielded the 32 T cell receptor beta chains listed below, sequenced in a study of preoperative IRX-2 immunotherapy in early breast cancer. Using immunoSEQ multiplex PCR, the repertoire was profiled, and TCRdb retains in-frame clones only, with some absent. This sample carries about 67,000 clones, approximately 94% of them seen once, and the ten largest clones take roughly 1.8%. The sample's treatment: preoperative locoregional IRX-2 cytokine immunotherapy. This sample was taken from a patient treated with IRX-2 immunotherapy. The origin of the receptors is a human donor with breast cancer.

The chain has TRBV6-5 and TRBJ1-2; tentatively, D is TRBD1 (5 bases). The germline V gene encodes CDR1 MNHEY and CDR2 SVGAGI. V was cut by 8 bases and J by 2 bases, with 9 bases left in between. CDR3 length: 12 amino acids. In DNA form, the CDR3 reads TGTGCCAGCGGGGCGGGGAACTATGGCTACACCTTC. Residues: CASGAGNYGYTF.

The genes are TRBV6-6 and TRBJ1-4; tentatively, D is TRBD1 (5 bases). The V gene lost 7 bases and the J gene lost 7 bases, with 22 bases spanning the gap. This CDR3 has 16 amino acids. The germline V gene has CDR1 MNHNY and CDR2 SVGAGI (reference sequence). The CDR3 region has the DNA TGTGCCAGCACAACTATCTACGGGATTAGGGGTGAAAAACTGTTTTTT. Residues: CASTTIYGIRGEKLFF.

The gene calls are TRBV10-3 and TRBJ2-7; D possibly corresponds to TRBD1 (6 bases). Germline V gene data show CDR1 as ENHRY and CDR2 as SYGVKD. Trimming took 6 bases from V and 1 from J, leaving 13 bases between them. The CDR3 loop spans 14 amino acids. CDR3: CAIRVSGASYEQYF. The DNA for the CDR3 is TGTGCCATCAGAGTATCAGGGGCTTCCTACGAGCAGTACTTC.

The rearrangement joins TRBV6-5 to TRBJ1-2; TRBD1 might be the D (6 bases). The CDR3 is made up of 15 amino acids. Germline CDR1 reads MNHEY; CDR2 reads SVGAGI. V gave up 0 bases and J gave up 5 bases, with 13 bases separating them. The CDR3 sequence is CASSYSRGRGYGYTF. The CDR3 DNA reads TGTGCCAGCAGTTACTCGCGGGGGCGCGGTTATGGCTACACCTTC.

This chain uses TRBV7-2 with TRBJ2-7, with D possibly TRBD2 on 6 matching bases. The CDR3 length is 14 residues. Germline CDR1 SGHTA, CDR2 FQGNSA. V lost 8 bases and J lost 7, with 21 bases in between. CDR3 bases: TGTGCCAGCCGCCCCCTCAGGAGGGCGGGGGAGCAGTACTTC. Its protein is CASRPLRRAGEQYF.

V is TRBV5-1 and J is TRBJ1-1; no clear D gene. The germline CDR1 and CDR2 sequences are SGHRS and YFSETQ. The CDR3 is 16 amino acids. V shed 4 bases and J shed 0 bases, with 16 bases lying between them. The CDR3 here is CASSQTLSSMNTEAFF. The CDR3 DNA is TGCGCCAGCAGCCAGACACTTTCCAGCATGAACACTGAAGCTTTCTTT.

This clone showed up just once. V usage is TRBV19 and J usage is TRBJ2-4; D possibly matches TRBD1 or TRBD2 (5 bases each). Trimming left V 1 base short and J 5 bases short, with 15 bases between. Per germline, CDR1 LNHDA and CDR2 SQIVND (reference sequence). CDR3 size: 16 residues. CDR3 sequence: CASSIGPGPSENIQYF. The CDR3 DNA is TGTGCCAGTAGTATAGGTCCGGGACCAAGCGAAAACATTCAGTACTTC.

The chain employs TRBV7-2 and TRBJ2-7; tentative D call: TRBD1 (5 bases). The CDR3 runs to 12 residues. The germline V gene has CDR1 SGHTA and CDR2 FQGNSA. V was clipped by 5 bases and J by 6 bases, with 11 bases between them. CDR3 DNA sequence: TGTGCCAGCAGCATCCCAGGGCGCGAGCAGTACTTC. Its protein product is CASSIPGREQYF.

The rearrangement links TRBV5-1 to TRBJ1-2, with TRBD1 matching 8 bases. Germline loops: CDR1 SGHRS, CDR2 YFSETQ. CDR3 length: 15 residues. The V and J ends lost 4 bases and 2 bases, in that order; junction bases with no gene match: 7. In DNA form, the CDR3 reads TGCGCCAGCAGCCCTGGAGACAGGGGCAACTATGGCTACACCTTC. This translates into CASSPGDRGNYGYTF.

The gene calls are TRBV30 and TRBJ1-3, with D unclear. V gave up 0 bases and J gave up 0 bases, with 9 bases separating them. CDR3 size: 15 residues. CDR1 GTSNPN and CDR2 SVGIG come from the germline V gene (reference sequence). The CDR3 loop reads CAWSVPQYSGNTIYF. The CDR3 nucleotides read TGTGCCTGGAGTGTACCTCAGTACTCTGGAAACACCATATATTTT.

This clone has a single count. CDR3 bases: TGTGCCAGCAGCTTCGGGACTAGCGGCGTCCAAGAGACCCAGTACTTC. Encoded protein: CASSFGTSGVQETQYF. J is TRBJ2-5 and V is TRBV11-3; 11 nucleotides align to TRBD2. After removal of 3 bases from V and 1 base from J, the junction contained 4 bases not matched to a gene. Germline V lookup: CDR1 SGHNT, CDR2 YENEEA. The CDR3 is 16 amino acids.

This clone appeared a few times. This sequence joins TRBV20-1 and TRBJ1-1, with D perhaps matching TRBD1 (5 bases). The CDR3 is made up of 11 amino acids. V gave up 3 bases and J gave up 10 bases, with 12 bases separating them. Germline V gene sequence: CDR1 DFQATT, CDR2 SNEGSKA (reference sequence). The CDR3 coding sequence is TGCAGTGCTAGCGAGGGGACGGTAGCTTTCTTT. Translating gives CSASEGTVAFF.

The genes are TRBV5-1 and TRBJ2-3; 9 bases align to TRBD2. Germline lookup yields CDR1 SGHRS and CDR2 YFSETQ. CDR3 length equals 15 residues. The J segment lost 0 bases and the V segment lost 1 base, leaving 0 bases of the junction unmatched. The CDR3 nucleotides are TGCGCCAGCAGCTTGAGCGGGGGGAGCACAGATACGCAGTATTTT. Encoded protein: CASSLSGGSTDTQYF. The full variable domain, in which reference TRBV5-1 and TRBJ2-3 provide the parts outside the CDR3, is KAGVTQTPRYLIKTRGQQVTLSCSPISGHRSVSWYQQTPGQGLQFLFEYFSETQRNKGNFPGRFSGRQFSNSRSEMNVSTLELGDSALYLCASSLSGGSTDTQYFGPGTRLTVL.

V gene TRBV6-5 combines with J gene TRBJ2-7; 8 bases line up with TRBD2. Trimming took 5 bases from V and 6 from J; bases not matched to a gene: 9. This CDR3 spans 14 amino acids. Germline lookup yields CDR1 MNHEY and CDR2 SVGAGI. The CDR3: CASSPRSRGGEQYF. The CDR3 nucleotides read TGTGCCAGCAGTCCCCGGTCTCGGGGGGGCGAGCAGTACTTC.

The chain combines TRBV4-1 with TRBJ1-1; D not resolved. V gave up 2 bases and J gave up 1 base, with 8 bases separating them. Germline-derived CDR1 and CDR2 are MGHRA and YSYEKL. The CDR3 contains 14 residues. CDR3 residues: CASSQPQKNTEAFF. The CDR3 DNA follows: TGCGCCAGCAGCCAACCTCAGAAGAACACTGAAGCTTTCTTT.

Of note for this clone: Other DNA sequences within the sample encode an identical CDR3. The chain joins TRBV4-2 to TRBJ2-7; 8 bases align to TRBD2. The germline V gene has CDR1 LGHNA and CDR2 YNFKEQ. CDR3 length equals 14 residues. V was pared by 0 bases and J by 3 bases, with 1 base of the junction left unmatched. DNA for the CDR3: TGTGCCAGCAGCCAAGAACTAGCGGACTACGAGCAGTACTTC. Translated, it gives CASSQELADYEQYF.

CDR3: CASSLQGNTIYF. DNA of the CDR3: TGTGCCAGCAGCTTACAGGGAAACACCATATATTTT. The V and J genes are TRBV5-4 and TRBJ1-3, with D unresolved. V lost 2 bases, J lost 4 bases, and 4 bases lay in between. The CDR3 length is 12 residues. Germline CDR1 SGHNT, CDR2 YYREEE (reference sequence). Complete variable domain (other parts from reference TRBV5-4 and TRBJ1-3): ETGVTQSPTHLIKTRGQQVTLRCSSQSGHNTVSWYQQALGQGPQFIFQYYREEENGRGNFPPRFSGLQFPNYSSELNVNALELDDSALYLCASSLQGNTIYFGEGSWLTVV.

This sequence joins TRBV5-4 and TRBJ1-1; no reliable D call. This CDR3 is 15 amino acids long. CDR1 is SGHNT and CDR2 is YYREEE in the germline V gene (reference sequence). Deletions cut 4 bases from V and 1 base from J, with 14 bases between. Here the CDR3 DNA reads TGTGCCAGCAGCCCGACCCGGGCCGCGAACACTGAAGCTTTCTTT. Its translation: CASSPTRAANTEAFF.

V gene TRBV5-5 combines with J gene TRBJ2-2; 11 bases align to TRBD1. The CDR3 totals 17 residues. The V segment lost 4 bases and the J segment 7 bases; nucleotides outside the gene matches: 12. In germline, CDR1 is SGHKS, CDR2 YYEKEE (reference sequence). The CDR3 sequence: CASSTGQGAVSIGELFF. In DNA, the CDR3 is TGTGCCAGCAGCACAGGACAGGGGGCGGTTTCAATCGGGGAGCTGTTTTTT.

The V and J genes are TRBV19 and TRBJ2-2; TRBD2 matches 8 bases. Germline-derived CDR1 and CDR2 are LNHDA and SQIVND (reference sequence). This CDR3 spans 16 amino acids. The ends lost 7 bases at V and 5 bases at J; junction bases unmatched: 12. The DNA for the CDR3 is TGTGCCAGTAACCCCCAAGGCCTAGCGGGTACCGGGGAGCTGTTTTTT. This encodes CASNPQGLAGTGELFF.

V usage is TRBV19 and J usage is TRBJ2-7; D is unresolved. Trimming cost V 3 bases and J 2 bases, with 11 bases left between them. Germline assignment: CDR1 LNHDA and CDR2 SQIVND (reference sequence). This CDR3 spans 14 amino acids. CDR3 sequence: CASSIVNRAYEQYF. The CDR3 nucleotides read TGTGCCAGTAGTATTGTAAACAGAGCCTACGAGCAGTACTTC.

CDR3 bases: TGCAGCGCTGACCGGCGCGGGAGAGCTAACTATGGCTACACCTTC. It is translated as CSADRRGRANYGYTF. This chain uses TRBV29-1 with TRBJ1-2; no firm D call. Germline CDR1 reads SQVTM; CDR2 reads ANQGSEA. With 7 bases removed from V and 0 bases from J, the gap between germline ends came to 18 bases. The CDR3 is made up of 15 amino acids.

The rearrangement uses TRBV11-3 and TRBJ2-2; D remains ambiguous. CDR3 length: 16 residues. Trimming took off 5 bases at V and 6 bases at J, with 19 bases between the two ends. The germline V gene encodes CDR1 SGHNT and CDR2 YENEEA. CDR3: CASSSYTKFLPGELFF. CDR3 DNA sequence: TGTGCCAGCAGCAGTTATACAAAATTCCTTCCCGGGGAGCTGTTTTTT.

The V call is TRBV5-4, the J call TRBJ2-7, with 10 bases aligning to TRBD2. This CDR3 has 16 residues. Germline CDR1 and CDR2: SGHNT and YYREEE (reference sequence). Trimming at V came to 4 bases and at J to 0 bases, leaving 7 bases not matched to a gene. The CDR3 DNA sequence: TGTGCCAGCAGCCCTCGGACTAGCGGAAGCTCCTACGAGCAGTACTTC. Amino acid sequence: CASSPRTSGSSYEQYF. The full variable domain, in which reference TRBV5-4 and TRBJ2-7 provide the parts outside the CDR3, is ETGVTQSPTHLIKTRGQQVTLRCSSQSGHNTVSWYQQALGQGPQFIFQYYREEENGRGNFPPRFSGLQFPNYSSELNVNALELDDSALYLCASSPRTSGSSYEQYFGPGTRLTVT.

On this clone: This CDR3 is also generated by other DNA sequences in the sample. The gene calls are TRBV5-1 and TRBJ1-1, with D perhaps matching TRBD1 (5 bases). With 1 base removed from V and 1 base from J, the gap between germline ends came to 8 bases. CDR1 is SGHRS, CDR2 YFSETQ, per germline. This CDR3 contains 14 residues. CDR3 amino acids: CASSLQGQNTEAFF. The CDR3 DNA reads as TGCGCCAGCAGCTTGCAAGGACAGAACACTGAAGCTTTCTTT.

The chain joins TRBV6-5 to TRBJ1-2; D gene uncertain. V lost 4 bases to trimming and J lost 0 bases, with 0 bases between them. The CDR3 length is 11 residues. Germline assignment: CDR1 MNHEY and CDR2 SVGAGI. CDR3 bases: TGTGCCAGCAGTTCTAACTATGGCTACACCTTC. Translated: CASSSNYGYTF.

CDR3 residues: CASSQTSGDLNEQFF. The CDR3 DNA reads as TGCGCCAGCAGCCAAACTAGCGGAGACCTCAATGAGCAGTTCTTC. The genes are TRBV4-1 and TRBJ2-1, with 8 bases matching TRBD2. In germline, CDR1 is MGHRA, CDR2 YSYEKL. CDR3 length: 15 amino acids. Trimming at V came to 2 bases and at J to 6 bases, leaving 6 bases not matched to a gene.

The V and J genes are TRBV30 and TRBJ1-4; D uncertain. CDR3 length equals 16 residues. Germline CDR1 and CDR2: GTSNPN and SVGIG (reference sequence). Trimming removed 2 bases at V and 0 bases at J, with 13 bases between. The CDR3 protein is CAWSLLEGTTNEKLFF. CDR3 DNA sequence: TGTGCCTGGAGTCTGTTGGAGGGTACAACTAATGAAAAACTGTTTTTT.

This sequence joins TRBV5-1 and TRBJ2-1; D might be TRBD1 (5 bases). With 2 bases removed from V and 1 base from J, the gap between germline ends came to 10 bases. The germline V gene has CDR1 SGHRS and CDR2 YFSETQ. The CDR3 length is 15 residues. CDR3 bases: TGCGCCAGCAGCTTAGAAGGGGATTCCTACAATGAGCAGTTCTTC. Amino acid sequence: CASSLEGDSYNEQFF.

The J gene is TRBJ2-1, the V gene TRBV28; D is perhaps TRBD2 (5 bases). The CDR3 is made up of 14 amino acids. CDR1 is MDHEN, CDR2 SYDVKM, per germline. The CDR3 nucleotides read TGTGCTACCGGGCGGGCAGGTGTTTACAATGAGCAGTTCTTC. Translated, it gives CATGRAGVYNEQFF.

This clone occurred once. V and J are TRBV6-5 and TRBJ2-7; 7 positions agree with TRBD1. CDR1 is MNHEY and CDR2 is SVGAGI in the germline V gene. The CDR3 runs to 13 residues. V shed 6 bases, J shed 2 bases, and the junction held 4 bases outside the gene matches. The chain's CDR3 is CASRTGLTYEQYF. The CDR3 DNA reads TGTGCCAGCAGGACAGGGCTGACCTACGAGCAGTACTTC.

This clone was detected only once. V usage is TRBV7-2 and J usage is TRBJ1-4; D is perhaps TRBD1 (6 bases). The germline V and J ends were trimmed by 4 bases and 0 bases, with 12 bases remaining between them. This CDR3 spans 16 amino acids. Germline CDR1 SGHTA, CDR2 FQGNSA. The CDR3 sequence is CASSSTGVATNEKLFF. CDR3 sequence (DNA): TGTGCCAGCAGCTCGACAGGAGTTGCAACTAATGAAAAACTGTTTTTT.